This is a list of T cell receptor beta chains from one sample in a study of graft-versus-host responses after intestinal transplantation. Their specific antigens are unknown. Clones were sequenced by immunoSEQ multiplex PCR, and TCRdb holds only the in-frame ones, with some missing. The data contain about 110,000 clones, 85% to 95% of them singletons. Sample: unstimulated CD8+ T cells sorted from spleen or lymph node cells, taken before intestinal transplant. All receptors derive from a human donor who received an intestinal transplant. Both conserved end residues are part of each CDR3. D genes are given only for firm matches. Clone size is given for some rows only: seen once, a few or many times, or a class if the clone is expanded.

V gene	J gene	D gene	clone size	CDR3 DNA	CDR3 protein
TRBV10-2	TRBJ1-1	-	-	TGCGCCAGCAGTGAAGTAAGGGGCACTGAAGCTTTCTTT	CASSEVRGTEAFF
TRBV5-1	TRBJ1-2	-	once	TGCGCCAGCACCGAGGGCAATTATGGCTACACCTTC	CASTEGNYGYTF
TRBV19	TRBJ1-2	-	-	TGTGCCAGTAGTATAGGGGCAGGGAGCTATGGCTACACCTTC	CASSIGAGSYGYTF
TRBV29-1	TRBJ2-1	TRBD2	-	TGCAGCGTTGACGGGACTAGTGATAACTCCTACAATGAGCAGTTCTTC	CSVDGTSDNSYNEQFF
TRBV27	TRBJ2-3	TRBD2	-	TGTGCCAGCAGCCCGGGACTAGCGGGAGGGGACACAGATACGCAGTATTTT	CASSPGLAGGDTDTQYF
TRBV27	TRBJ1-3	-	-	TGTGCCAGCAGTTTATGGGGGGGCAGCATACCCTTCTCTGGAAACACCATATATTTT	CASSLWGGSIPFSGNTIYF
TRBV27	TRBJ1-2	-	-	TGTGCCAGCAGTTTACAGCGCAACTATGGCTACACCTTC	CASSLQRNYGYTF
TRBV19	TRBJ1-2	TRBD1	once	TGTGCCAGTAGTATCACAACCGGGACAGGGGGAAGAGCAAACTATGGCTACACCTTC	CASSITTGTGGRANYGYTF
TRBV5-5	TRBJ2-7	-	-	TGTGCCAGCAGCTTGTGGGACGGTGTCTACGAGCAGTACTTC	CASSLWDGVYEQYF
TRBV5-6	TRBJ2-5	TRBD1	-	TGTGCCAGCAGCTACGGGACAGGGTGGGGACAAGAGACCCAGTACTTC	CASSYGTGWGQETQYF
TRBV6-1	TRBJ1-1	-	-	TGTGCCAGCACGAACAGGGAGGATAGGGCTGAAGCTTTCTTT	CASTNREDRAEAFF
TRBV10-1	TRBJ1-1	TRBD1	-	TGCGCCAGCAGTGAGCCCGGGACAGGGGTTTCTGAAGCTTTCTTT	CASSEPGTGVSEAFF
TRBV18	TRBJ1-5	-	-	TGTGCCAGCTCACCTTATCGGACAGAGAATCAGCCCCAGCATTTT	CASSPYRTENQPQHF
TRBV11-2	TRBJ1-1	TRBD1	-	TGTGCCAGCAGCTTTGGGACAGGGGCTTTGAACACTGAAGCTTTCTTT	CASSFGTGALNTEAFF
TRBV27	TRBJ2-2	-	-	TGTGCCAGCAGTTGGGGCTCGAACACCGGGGAGCTGTTTTTT	CASSWGSNTGELFF
TRBV4-1	TRBJ2-7	-	once	TGCGCCAGCAGCCAAGCCCCTAGCGTCTCCTACGAGCAGTACTTC	CASSQAPSVSYEQYF
TRBV27	TRBJ2-1	-	-	TGTGCCAGCAGTTTACTTGCGTATAAGCGGGCTGAGCAGTTCTTC	CASSLLAYKRAEQFF
TRBV9	TRBJ1-5	-	-	TGTGCCAGCAGCACGGGGGGGGATAGCAATCAGCCCCAGCATTTT	CASSTGGDSNQPQHF
TRBV5-5	TRBJ2-1	-	-	TGTGCCAGCAGCTTGACAGACAATGAGCAGTTCTTC	CASSLTDNEQFF
TRBV2	TRBJ2-1	-	-	TGTGCCAGCAGTGAAGAGTACGGATTTTACAATGAGCAGTTCTTC	CASSEEYGFYNEQFF
TRBV7-3	TRBJ2-3	-	-	TGTGCCAGCAGCCGCCCCGGGGATACGCAGTATTTT	CASSRPGDTQYF
TRBV5-1	TRBJ2-3	TRBD1	-	TGCGCCAGCAGCTCGGACAGGGTGGATACGCAGTATTTT	CASSSDRVDTQYF
TRBV14	TRBJ2-7	-	few	TGTGCCAGCAGCCGCGCTGGAAGACTCGAGCAGTACTTC	CASSRAGRLEQYF
TRBV30	TRBJ1-2	-	-	TGTGCCTGGAGTTACCCGGTGGAGTCCTATGGCTACACCTTC	CAWSYPVESYGYTF
TRBV6-5	TRBJ1-1	-	-	TGTGCCAGCAGCAGGGGAGCGGTCGAAGCTTTCTTT	CASSRGAVEAFF
TRBV5-6	TRBJ1-2	-	once	TGTGCCAGCAGCTTGAAGGGCGGACCCTATGGCTACACCTTC	CASSLKGGPYGYTF
TRBV9	TRBJ2-5	-	-	TGTGCCAGCAGCGTAGTTCACGGGGAGACCCAGTACTTC	CASSVVHGETQYF
TRBV5-1	TRBJ2-2	-	-	TGCGCCAGCAGCTTGGGAGAGGGCGGGGAGCTGTTTTTT	CASSLGEGGELFF
TRBV6-1	TRBJ1-3	-	-	TGTGCCAGCATGGCGACTGAGAGTGGAAACACCATATATTTT	CASMATESGNTIYF
TRBV5-1	TRBJ1-5	TRBD1	-	TGCGCCAGCAGCTGCCGGACAGGTTCCAGGGTCAAAGGAGAGCAAAAACCCCAGCATTTT	CASSCRTGSRVKGEQKPQHF
TRBV7-9	TRBJ2-3	-	-	TGTGCCAGCAGCTCCCCTCGCGGCGGCGGGGAAGATACGCAGTATTTT	CASSSPRGGGEDTQYF
TRBV7-2	TRBJ2-7	-	-	TGTGCCAGCAGCTTAAGTAGTTCGGGGCAGGCCCGCTCCTACGAGCAGTACTTC	CASSLSSSGQARSYEQYF
TRBV7-9	TRBJ2-5	TRBD2	once	TGTGCCAGCACCGGGACTAGCGACCAAGAGACCCAGTACTTC	CASTGTSDQETQYF
TRBV10-3	TRBJ1-3	-	few	TGTGCCATCAGTGAGTCGTTGAGGGCCCTGAGCTCTGGAAACACCATATATTTT	CAISESLRALSSGNTIYF
TRBV11-2	TRBJ2-7	-	-	TGTGCCAGCAGCTTAGATGGCCCAGCGGGCTACGAGCAGTACTTC	CASSLDGPAGYEQYF
TRBV18	TRBJ2-1	TRBD1	-	TGTGCCAGCTCACTGTGGACAGGGGCCACCTACAATGAGCAGTTCTTC	CASSLWTGATYNEQFF
TRBV7-9	TRBJ2-1	-	-	TGTGCCAGCAGACCGGGCCTTTCCAATGAGCAGTTCTTC	CASRPGLSNEQFF
TRBV9	TRBJ2-2	-	-	TGTGCCAGCAGCGTAGATTTAGCAATGAACACCGGGGAGCTGTTTTTT	CASSVDLAMNTGELFF
TRBV15	TRBJ2-5	TRBD2	-	TGTGCCACCAACTCCGGGAGGGAGACCCAGTACTTC	CATNSGRETQYF
TRBV27	TRBJ2-3	-	-	TGTGCCAGCAGCAGCACAGATACGCAGTATTTT	CASSSTDTQYF
TRBV14	TRBJ1-2	-	-	TGTGCCAGCAGCCCTCGAATGAGTTTAGGAGAAGAAGATGGCTACACCTTC	CASSPRMSLGEEDGYTF
TRBV9	TRBJ2-4	-	-	TGTGCCAGCAGCGCCCAGGGGGGAGCCAAAAACATTCAGTACTTC	CASSAQGGAKNIQYF
TRBV28	TRBJ1-3	TRBD1	-	TGTGCCAGCAGCGACCGGGACAGGGTGGACACCATATATTTT	CASSDRDRVDTIYF
TRBV4-1	TRBJ2-5	TRBD2	-	TGCGCCAGCAGTTGGGCTAGCGGGAGGAAACAAGAGACCCAGTACTTC	CASSWASGRKQETQYF
TRBV9	TRBJ2-1	TRBD2	-	TGTGCCAGCAGCTTCTCTAGCGGATCCTACAATGAGCAGTTCTTC	CASSFSSGSYNEQFF
TRBV6-6	TRBJ2-3	-	-	TGTGCCAGCAGTTCCTCCTTGGATACGCAGTATTTT	CASSSSLDTQYF
TRBV13	TRBJ2-1	TRBD1	-	TGTGCCAGCAGCTACCCCTCCCGGGACAGGGGGTTAGATGAGCAGTTCTTC	CASSYPSRDRGLDEQFF
TRBV19	TRBJ2-1	-	-	TGTGCCAGTAGTATTGTGAGCGCAAGCTCCTACAATGAGCAGTTCTTC	CASSIVSASSYNEQFF
TRBV13	TRBJ2-3	-	-	TGTGCCAGCAGCCCTCGGAATAGGGGTACGCAGTATTTT	CASSPRNRGTQYF
TRBV10-3	TRBJ1-2	TRBD1	-	TGTGCCATCAGCGACAGGGGTTTGAACCTAAACTATGGCTACACCTTC	CAISDRGLNLNYGYTF